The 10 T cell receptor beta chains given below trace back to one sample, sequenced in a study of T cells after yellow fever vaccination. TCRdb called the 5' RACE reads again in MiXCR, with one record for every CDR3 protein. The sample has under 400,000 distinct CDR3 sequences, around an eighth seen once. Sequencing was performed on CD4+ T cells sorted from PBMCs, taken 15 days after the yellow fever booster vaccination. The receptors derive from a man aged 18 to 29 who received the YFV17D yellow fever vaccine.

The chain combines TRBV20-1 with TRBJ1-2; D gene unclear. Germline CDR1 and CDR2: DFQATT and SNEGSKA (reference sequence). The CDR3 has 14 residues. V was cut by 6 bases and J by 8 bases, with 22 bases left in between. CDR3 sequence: CSAALDRLSEGYTF. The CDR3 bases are TGCAGTGCGGCTCTAGACCGGCTAAGTGAAGGCTACACCTTC.

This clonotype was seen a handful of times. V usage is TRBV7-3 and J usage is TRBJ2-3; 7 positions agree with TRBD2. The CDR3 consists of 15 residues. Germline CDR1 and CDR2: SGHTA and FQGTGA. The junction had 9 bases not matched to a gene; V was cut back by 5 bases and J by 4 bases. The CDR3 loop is CASSPQGLRADTQYF. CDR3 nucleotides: TGTGCCAGCAGCCCGCAGGGACTAAGGGCAGATACGCAGTATTTT. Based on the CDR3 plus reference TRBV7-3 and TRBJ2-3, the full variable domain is GAGVSQTPSNKVTEKGKYVELRCDPISGHTALYWYRQSLGQGPEFLIYFQGTGAADDSGLPNDRFFAVRPEGSVSTLKIQRTERGDSAVYLCASSPQGLRADTQYFGPGTRLTVL.

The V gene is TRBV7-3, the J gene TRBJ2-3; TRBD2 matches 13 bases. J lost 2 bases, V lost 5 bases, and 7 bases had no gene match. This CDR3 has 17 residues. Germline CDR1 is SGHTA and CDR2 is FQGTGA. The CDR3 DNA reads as TGTGCCAGCAGCCGGACTAGCGGGGGTCTCTACACAGATACGCAGTATTTT. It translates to CASSRTSGGLYTDTQYF.

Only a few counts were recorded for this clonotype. The CDR3 spells CASSLTPAADTQYF. The CDR3 DNA is TGTGCCAGTAGTCTAACTCCCGCGGCGGATACGCAGTATTTT. This chain links TRBV19 with TRBJ2-3; D gene unclear. From germline, CDR1 is LNHDA and CDR2 SQIVND (reference sequence). The CDR3 has 14 amino acids. V lost 5 bases, J lost 6 bases, and 15 bases lay in between.

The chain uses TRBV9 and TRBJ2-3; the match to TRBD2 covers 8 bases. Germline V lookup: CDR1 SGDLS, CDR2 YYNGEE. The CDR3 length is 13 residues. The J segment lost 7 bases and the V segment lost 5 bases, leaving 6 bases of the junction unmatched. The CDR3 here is CASRGSGANTQYF. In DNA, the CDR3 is TGTGCCAGCAGGGGTAGCGGGGCAAATACGCAGTATTTT.

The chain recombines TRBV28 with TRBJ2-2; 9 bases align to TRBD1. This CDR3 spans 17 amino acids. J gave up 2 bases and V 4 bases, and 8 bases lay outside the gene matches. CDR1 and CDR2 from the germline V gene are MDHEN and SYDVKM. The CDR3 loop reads CASSYLWDRVNTGELFF. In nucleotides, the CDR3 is TGTGCCAGCAGTTATCTTTGGGACAGGGTCAACACCGGGGAGCTGTTTTTT.

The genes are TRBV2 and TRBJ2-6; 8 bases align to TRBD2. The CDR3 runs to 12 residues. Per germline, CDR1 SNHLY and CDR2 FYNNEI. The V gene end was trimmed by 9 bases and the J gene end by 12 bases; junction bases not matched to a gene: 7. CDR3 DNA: TGTGCCAGTAGCGGGACGGGGCGCGTCCTGACTTTC. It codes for CASSGTGRVLTF.

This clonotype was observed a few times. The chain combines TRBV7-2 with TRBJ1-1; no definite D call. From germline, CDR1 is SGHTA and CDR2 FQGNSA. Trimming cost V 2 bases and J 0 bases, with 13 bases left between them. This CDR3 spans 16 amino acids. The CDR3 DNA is TGTGCCAGCAGCTTATCTGGCAGTAAGATGAACACTGAAGCTTTCTTT. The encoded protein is CASSLSGSKMNTEAFF.

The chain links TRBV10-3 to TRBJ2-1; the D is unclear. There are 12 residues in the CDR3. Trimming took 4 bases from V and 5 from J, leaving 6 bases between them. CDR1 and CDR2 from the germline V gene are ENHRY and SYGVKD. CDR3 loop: CAISGWDNEQFF. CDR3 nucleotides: TGTGCCATCAGTGGATGGGACAATGAGCAGTTCTTC.

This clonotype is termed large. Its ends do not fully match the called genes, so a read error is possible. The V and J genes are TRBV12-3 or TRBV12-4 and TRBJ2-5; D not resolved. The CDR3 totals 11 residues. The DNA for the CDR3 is TGTGCCAGCAGCTTAGGGGAGACCCAGTACTTC. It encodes CASSLGETQYF.